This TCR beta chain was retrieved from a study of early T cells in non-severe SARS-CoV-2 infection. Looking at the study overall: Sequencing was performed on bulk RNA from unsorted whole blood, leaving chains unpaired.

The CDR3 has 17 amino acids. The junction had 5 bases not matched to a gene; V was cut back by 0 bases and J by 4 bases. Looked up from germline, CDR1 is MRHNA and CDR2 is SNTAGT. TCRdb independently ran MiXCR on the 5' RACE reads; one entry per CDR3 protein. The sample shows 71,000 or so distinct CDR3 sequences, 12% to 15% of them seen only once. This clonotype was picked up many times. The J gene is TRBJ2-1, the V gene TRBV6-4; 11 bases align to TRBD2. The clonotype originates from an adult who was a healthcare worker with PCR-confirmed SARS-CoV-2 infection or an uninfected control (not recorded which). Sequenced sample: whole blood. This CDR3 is CASSDSKTSGDYNEQFF. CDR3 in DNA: TGTGCCAGCAGTGACTCGAAGACTAGCGGGGATTACAATGAGCAGTTCTTC.